These 3 T cell receptor beta chains originate from one sample sequenced in a study of cytotoxic CD8 clonotypes in ibrutinib-treated CLL. Profiled with immunoSEQ multiplex PCR; TCRdb holds only in-frame clones, not every one. The table includes about 130,000 clones, approximately 85% detected once. Specimen: PBMCs, collected after 24 months of ibrutinib treatment. The receptors derive from a human donor with chronic lymphocytic leukemia.

The chain is built from TRBV30 and TRBJ2-2; 10 bases line up with TRBD2. CDR1 and CDR2 from the germline V gene are GTSNPN and SVGIG (reference sequence). With V trimmed by 4 bases and J by 6 bases, 17 bases remained unmatched. The CDR3 has 18 amino acids. Here the CDR3 DNA reads TGTGCCTGGAACGATTTCCAGCGGGGGGGCCCAGTCCCCGGGGAGCTGTTTTTT. Translating gives CAWNDFQRGGPVPGELFF. Combining the CDR3 with reference TRBV30 and TRBJ2-2 gives the whole variable domain SQTIHQWPATLVQPVGSPLSLECTVEGTSNPNLYWYRQAAGRGLQLLFYSVGIGQISSEVPQNLSASRPQDRQFILSSKKLLLSDSGFYLCAWNDFQRGGPVPGELFFGEGSRLTVL.

The chain links TRBV11-1 to TRBJ2-1; D possibly matches TRBD1 or TRBD2 (6 bases each). Trimming stripped 7 bases from V and 8 bases from J, with 18 bases between. CDR3 size: 14 residues. The germline gives CDR1 SGHAT, CDR2 FQDESV (reference sequence). In DNA form, the CDR3 reads TGTGCCAGCACCCTGGGGGGCCGGGGGCATGAGCAGTTCTTC. It specifies CASTLGGRGHEQFF.

The chain couples TRBV28 to TRBJ1-4; TRBD1 matches 8 bases. Germline V gene data show CDR1 as MDHEN and CDR2 as SYDVKM. This CDR3 spans 16 amino acids. With V trimmed by 4 bases and J by 5 bases, 9 bases remained unmatched. Here the CDR3 DNA reads TGTGCCAGCAGTTCTAAAACAGGGGGGAGGAATGAAAAACTGTTTTTT. The encoded protein is CASSSKTGGRNEKLFF.